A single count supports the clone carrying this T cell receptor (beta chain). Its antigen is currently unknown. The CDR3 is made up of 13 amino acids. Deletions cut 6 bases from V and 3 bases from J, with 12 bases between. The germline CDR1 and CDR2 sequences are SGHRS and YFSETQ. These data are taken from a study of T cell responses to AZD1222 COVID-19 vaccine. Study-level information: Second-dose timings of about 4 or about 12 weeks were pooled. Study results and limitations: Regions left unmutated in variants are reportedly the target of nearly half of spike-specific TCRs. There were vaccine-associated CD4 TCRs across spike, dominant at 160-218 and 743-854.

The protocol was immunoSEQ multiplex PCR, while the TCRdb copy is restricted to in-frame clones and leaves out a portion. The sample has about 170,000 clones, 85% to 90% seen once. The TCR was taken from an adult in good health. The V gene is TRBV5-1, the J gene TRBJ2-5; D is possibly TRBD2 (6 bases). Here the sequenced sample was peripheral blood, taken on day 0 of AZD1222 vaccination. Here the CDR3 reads CASKDGRKETQYF. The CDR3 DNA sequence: TGCGCCAGCAAGGACGGGAGAAAAGAGACCCAGTACTTC.